These T cell receptor beta chains were read from a single sample in a study of control samples from healthy donors and cancer patients. The repertoire was sequenced with immunoSEQ multiplex PCR; TCRdb's copy has only in-frame clones and lacks some. The sample has roughly 130,000 clones, around nine tenths seen once. The sequenced sample was blood. The receptors come from a man between 18 and 29 years old in good health. CDR3s include the opening cysteine and the closing phenylalanine or tryptophan. Each record gives: clone size, CDR3 length, V gene, D gene, J gene, CDR3 DNA, CDR3 protein. A D gene is named only where the DNA matches it firmly. For some rows the clone size is stated as once, few or many, or as a class when expanded; others skip it.

NA,16,TRBV6-2/TRBV6-3,TRBD1,TRBJ2-3,TGTGCCAGCAGTTACTCGGACAGGGGGCAAGGAGATACGCAGTATTTT,CASSYSDRGQGDTQYF
NA,15,TRBV30,NA,TRBJ1-1,TGTGCCTGGAGTGTTGTTGGGGGATGGTACACTGAAGCTTTCTTT,CAWSVVGGWYTEAFF
NA,13,TRBV5-7,NA,TRBJ1-5,TGTGCCAGCAGCTTGGTAAGGGTTCAGCCCCAGCATTTT,CASSLVRVQPQHF
NA,14,TRBV19,NA,TRBJ1-5,TGTGCCAGTAGTATCTCCGGGAGGGACCAGCCCCAGCATTTT,CASSISGRDQPQHF
NA,18,TRBV25-1,NA,TRBJ2-1,TGTGCCAGCAGTGAGGCAACACCGGGACGGGAATCCTACAATGAGCAGTTCTTC,CASSEATPGRESYNEQFF
NA,16,TRBV19,NA,TRBJ1-1,TGTGCCAGTAGTATAAGGGGGGTACATCTGAACACTGAAGCTTTCTTT,CASSIRGVHLNTEAFF
NA,14,TRBV19,TRBD1,TRBJ1-5,TGTGCCAGTAGTGGACAGGGGAGCAATCAGCCCCAGCATTTT,CASSGQGSNQPQHF
NA,14,TRBV7-3,TRBD1,TRBJ2-1,TGTGCCAGCAGCCCAGACAGATCCGGGACAGAACAGTTCTTC,CASSPDRSGTEQFF
once,17,TRBV11-3,TRBD2,TRBJ2-2,TGTGCCAGCAGCGACCGACAGGGACTAGCGGACTCCGGGGAGCTGTTTTTT,CASSDRQGLADSGELFF
NA,12,TRBV6-1,NA,TRBJ1-1,TGTGCCAGCGGCGCTATCCCGGGGGAAGCTTTCTTT,CASGAIPGEAFF
NA,14,TRBV6-5,TRBD1,TRBJ1-4,TGTGCCAGCAGGAGGACAGGGCCGCATGAAAAACTGTTTTTT,CASRRTGPHEKLFF
NA,14,TRBV3-1/TRBV3-2,TRBD1,TRBJ1-1,TGTGCCAGCAGCCCTAAAACAGGGGGCACTGAAGCTTTCTTT,CASSPKTGGTEAFF
NA,12,TRBV2,NA,TRBJ1-1,TGTGCCAGCATCCGGTCTGGGTCTGAAGCTTTCTTT,CASIRSGSEAFF
NA,18,TRBV23-1,NA,TRBJ1-1,TGCGCCAGCAGTCAATTAATCACTGGGGGCGAAGTAGGGGCTGAAGCTTTCTTT,CASSQLITGGEVGAEAFF
NA,14,TRBV6-5,TRBD1,TRBJ1-1,TGTGCCAGCAGGTTGACAGGGGGCATGACTGAAGCTTTCTTT,CASRLTGGMTEAFF
once,17,TRBV5-1,NA,TRBJ1-5,TGCGCCAGCAGCTTGGGAACTAGGACAGATTCCAATCAGCCCCAGCATTTT,CASSLGTRTDSNQPQHF
NA,15,TRBV6-4,NA,TRBJ2-3,TGTGCCAGCAGTCCGATGGGTTTTCGCACAGATACGCAGTATTTT,CASSPMGFRTDTQYF
NA,13,TRBV29-1,NA,TRBJ2-3,TGCAGCGCAATAGGGGGGGCCCGAGGTACGCAGTATTTT,CSAIGGARGTQYF
NA,16,TRBV28,NA,TRBJ1-4,TGTGCCAGCAGTTTTCAGGGGCTCGCAACTAATGAAAAACTGTTTTTT,CASSFQGLATNEKLFF
NA,15,TRBV4-1,NA,TRBJ2-7,TGCGCCAGCAGCCAAATAGGCCCCGGAGGGGCCGAGCAGTACTTC,CASSQIGPGGAEQYF
NA,15,TRBV5-4,NA,TRBJ2-6,TGTGCCAGCAGCTTAGCAAGCTCTGGGGCCAACGTCCTGACTTTC,CASSLASSGANVLTF
NA,13,TRBV6-5,NA,TRBJ2-2,TGTGCCAGCAGGGACAGCCCCACCGGGGAGCTGTTTTTT,CASRDSPTGELFF
NA,16,TRBV9,NA,TRBJ1-1,TGTGCCAGCAGCGTTAGTACAGGGTTGGGGGAGACTGAAGCTTTCTTT,CASSVSTGLGETEAFF
NA,16,TRBV11-3,NA,TRBJ2-1,TGTGCCAGCAGCCTTGAGGGGCAGAGCCCCTACAATGAGCAGTTCTTC,CASSLEGQSPYNEQFF
once,14,TRBV28,NA,TRBJ2-7,TGTGCCAGCAATACCGGGACACATAACTACGAGCAGTACTTC,CASNTGTHNYEQYF
NA,17,TRBV24-1,NA,TRBJ2-5,TGTGCCACCAGTGATGGGGGGGCAGGGGCGTTTAAAGAGACCCAGTACTTC,CATSDGGAGAFKETQYF
NA,13,TRBV13,NA,TRBJ2-1,TGTGCCAGCAGCTTATTGGAGGGGAATGAGCAGTTCTTC,CASSLLEGNEQFF
few,19,TRBV6-1,NA,TRBJ1-5,TGTGCCAGCAGTGTCGACCTTATGCCCCTTTTGAATAGCAATCAGCCCCAGCATTTT,CASSVDLMPLLNSNQPQHF
NA,15,TRBV4-3,NA,TRBJ1-2,TGCGCCAGCAGCCAAGATCTCCTGGGGCTCCGTGGCTACACCTTC,CASSQDLLGLRGYTF
NA,15,TRBV6-1,NA,TRBJ1-1,TGTGCCAGCAGTGAAAGAGGAGAGTTGAACACTGAAGCTTTCTTT,CASSERGELNTEAFF
NA,14,TRBV7-2,NA,TRBJ1-4,TGTGCCAGCAGCTTCGAGACGCCTAAGGGAAAACTGTTTTTT,CASSFETPKGKLFF
NA,14,TRBV9,TRBD1,TRBJ1-5,TGTGCCAGCAGCGTGGGGACAGACAATCAGCCCCAGCATTTT,CASSVGTDNQPQHF
NA,15,TRBV5-1,NA,TRBJ2-4,TGCGCCAGCAGCGGCGGAGACACTTCCAAAAACATTCAGTACTTC,CASSGGDTSKNIQYF
NA,16,TRBV27,TRBD2,TRBJ2-5,TGTGCCAGCAGTCCCCGACTAGCGGGGTCGGAGGAGACCCAGTACTTC,CASSPRLAGSEETQYF
NA,15,TRBV9,NA,TRBJ2-3,TGTGCCAGCAGCGTAGGTAACAGTTACACAGATACGCAGTATTTT,CASSVGNSYTDTQYF
NA,13,TRBV24-1,NA,TRBJ2-5,TGTGCCACCGCACGGGGGTACCAAGAGACCCAGTACTTC,CATARGYQETQYF
NA,17,TRBV25-1,TRBD1,TRBJ2-1,TGTGCCAGCAGTCCTCAATCCGGGACAGGGCGGCGCAATGAGCAGTTCTTC,CASSPQSGTGRRNEQFF
NA,17,TRBV7-8,NA,TRBJ2-6,TGTGCCAGCAGCGAAGACCTCCGGGTCTCGGGGGCCAACGTCCTGACTTTC,CASSEDLRVSGANVLTF
NA,13,TRBV12-3/TRBV12-4,NA,TRBJ1-5,TGTGCCAGCAGGCCTCCGGGGGCCGGGCCCCAGCATTTT,CASRPPGAGPQHF
NA,11,TRBV2,NA,TRBJ1-2,TGTGCCAGCGGTACAGCCTATGGCTACACCTTC,CASGTAYGYTF
NA,18,TRBV4-1,TRBD2,TRBJ2-1,TGCGCCAGCAGCCCAGCACTAGCGGGGGGGCCCTCCTACAATGAGCAGTTCTTC,CASSPALAGGPSYNEQFF
NA,14,TRBV3-1/TRBV3-2,TRBD1,TRBJ1-6,TGTGCCAGCAGCCCCAGGGGGCAGAGTTCACCCCTCCACTTT,CASSPRGQSSPLHF
NA,14,TRBV7-8,NA,TRBJ2-5,TGTGCCAGCAGCCTTAATCAGGGGCAAGAGACCCAGTACTTC,CASSLNQGQETQYF
NA,15,TRBV11-2,NA,TRBJ2-3,TGTGCCAGCAGCTTAGACACGGCAGGGAAGGATACGCAGTATTTT,CASSLDTAGKDTQYF
NA,18,TRBV18,TRBD1,TRBJ1-3,TGTGCCAGCTCACCCCGGGACAGTGGTTTTCGCTCTGGAAACACCATATATTTT,CASSPRDSGFRSGNTIYF
NA,14,TRBV2,TRBD1,TRBJ1-2,TGTGCCAGCAGTGGGGACAGGGGGACCTATGGCTACACCTTC,CASSGDRGTYGYTF
NA,21,TRBV15,TRBD1,TRBJ1-1,TGTGCCACCAGCAGAGACCCCGGCCCCCGTGGCCGGGACAGGTTGAACACTGAAGCTTTCTTT,CATSRDPGPRGRDRLNTEAFF
NA,16,TRBV5-1,NA,TRBJ2-3,TGCGCCAGCAGCTCACGACCCGCCCAGAGCACAGATACGCAGTATTTT,CASSSRPAQSTDTQYF
NA,15,TRBV5-4,TRBD1,TRBJ2-7,TGTGCCAGCAGCGTGGGACAGGGTGGCCCAAACGAGCAGTACTTC,CASSVGQGGPNEQYF
NA,12,TRBV6-2/TRBV6-3,NA,TRBJ2-1,TGTGCCAGCAGTTCAGGGGTCCATGAGCAGTTCTTC,CASSSGVHEQFF
NA,18,TRBV5-1,TRBD2,TRBJ2-3,TGCGCCAGCAGCGCCGCCAACCGACTAGCGGGTAGCACAGATACGCAGTATTTT,CASSAANRLAGSTDTQYF
NA,15,TRBV7-8,NA,TRBJ1-2,TGTGCCAGCAGCTTAGATGGGTCGATTAACTATGGCTACACCTTC,CASSLDGSINYGYTF
NA,16,TRBV7-8,NA,TRBJ2-2,TGTGCCAGCAGCGAATCCGGGGGAGCCCTTACCGGGGAGCTGTTTTTT,CASSESGGALTGELFF
NA,13,TRBV19,TRBD1,TRBJ1-2,TGTGCCAGTAGTACGGGACAGAGCTATGGCTACACCTTC,CASSTGQSYGYTF
NA,15,TRBV7-8,NA,TRBJ1-4,TGTGCCAGCCGAATCGGACGAAGCCTTAATGAAAAACTGTTTTTT,CASRIGRSLNEKLFF
NA,13,TRBV4-1,NA,TRBJ2-2,TGCGCCAGCAGCCTCGGGGGAGACGGGGAGCTGTTTTTT,CASSLGGDGELFF
NA,11,TRBV29-1,NA,TRBJ2-7,TGCAGCGTTTGGTATGGGAGTGAGCAGTACTTC,CSVWYGSEQYF
NA,18,TRBV9,TRBD1,TRBJ2-2,TGTGCCAGCAGCGCCAAAGAGGGACAGGCCGCGAACACCGGGGAGCTGTTTTTT,CASSAKEGQAANTGELFF
few,15,TRBV7-7,NA,TRBJ1-2,TGTGCCAGCAGCTCATTTGACAGATTCAACTATGGCTACACCTTC,CASSSFDRFNYGYTF
NA,15,TRBV5-6,NA,TRBJ2-3,TGTGCCAGCAGCTTGGCCCCTGTGGGCACAGATACGCAGTATTTT,CASSLAPVGTDTQYF